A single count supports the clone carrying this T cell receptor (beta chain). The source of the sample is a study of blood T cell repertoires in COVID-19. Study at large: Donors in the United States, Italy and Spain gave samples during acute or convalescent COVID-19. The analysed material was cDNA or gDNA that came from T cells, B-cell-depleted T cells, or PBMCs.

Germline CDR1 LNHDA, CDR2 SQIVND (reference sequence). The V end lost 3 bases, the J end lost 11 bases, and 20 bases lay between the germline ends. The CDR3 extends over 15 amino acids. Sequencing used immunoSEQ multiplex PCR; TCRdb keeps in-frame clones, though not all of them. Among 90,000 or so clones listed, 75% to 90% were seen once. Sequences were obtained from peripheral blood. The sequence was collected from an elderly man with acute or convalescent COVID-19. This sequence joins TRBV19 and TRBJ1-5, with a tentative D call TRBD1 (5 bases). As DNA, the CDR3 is TGTGCCAGTAGTATTTCGGGCACCCCGGGGGACGCCCAGCATTTT. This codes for CASSISGTPGDAQHF.